The 17 T cell receptor beta chains listed next were all sequenced from one sample in a study of T cells in localized non-small cell lung cancer. Some clones are missing from TCRdb's copy, which holds only in-frame ones; the method was immunoSEQ multiplex PCR. The data hold about 5,400 clones, with under 40% observed a single time. The input for sequencing was lung tumor tissue, taken before any cancer treatment. These receptors were taken from a male donor older than 55 with stage I squamous cell lung carcinoma.

The V and J genes are TRBV18 and TRBJ2-2; 10 bases are shared with TRBD1. Germline CDR1 is KGHSH and CDR2 is LQKENI. The V gene end was trimmed by 4 bases and the J gene end by 3 bases; junction bases not matched to a gene: 5. The CDR3 consists of 16 residues. The CDR3 reads CASSRRQGADTGELFF. The CDR3 bases are TGTGCCAGCTCACGACGACAGGGGGCCGACACCGGGGAGCTGTTTTTT.

The chain has TRBV5-1 and TRBJ1-1; no definite D call. In germline, CDR1 is SGHRS, CDR2 YFSETQ. The CDR3 is made up of 14 amino acids. V lost 4 bases, J lost 4 bases, and 14 bases lay in between. This chain's CDR3 is CASSPSGVSTEAFF. CDR3 nucleotides: TGCGCCAGCAGCCCGAGCGGGGTCTCCACTGAAGCTTTCTTT. The full variable domain, rest sourced from reference TRBV5-1 and TRBJ1-1, is KAGVTQTPRYLIKTRGQQVTLSCSPISGHRSVSWYQQTPGQGLQFLFEYFSETQRNKGNFPGRFSGRQFSNSRSEMNVSTLELGDSALYLCASSPSGVSTEAFFGQGTRLTVV.

The chain recombines TRBV18 with TRBJ2-3; no clear D gene. V dropped 6 bases and J dropped 2 bases, with 9 bases sitting between them. The CDR3 length is 13 residues. In germline, CDR1 is KGHSH, CDR2 LQKENI. The chain's CDR3 is CASSFLDTDTQYF. The CDR3 nucleotides are TGTGCCAGCTCTTTCCTGGACACAGATACGCAGTATTTT.

This clone qualifies as medium-sized. The chain combines TRBV9 with TRBJ2-5; the match to TRBD2 covers 7 bases. The CDR3 extends over 14 amino acids. CDR1 and CDR2 (germline): SGDLS, YYNGEE. V shed 4 bases, J shed 2 bases, and the junction held 5 bases outside the gene matches. CDR3 loop: CASSKGTIQETQYF. The CDR3 region has the DNA TGTGCCAGCAGCAAAGGGACTATTCAAGAGACCCAGTACTTC.

This clone was recorded a few times. The chain has TRBV6-8 and TRBJ2-7; 7 nucleotides agree with TRBD2. The CDR3 is 14 residues long. Germline V CDR1 and CDR2: MNHGY, SAAAGT. The V gene end was trimmed by 7 bases and the J gene end by 1 base; junction bases not matched to a gene: 7. The CDR3 is CASTEVAGSYEQYF. The CDR3 bases are TGTGCCAGCACGGAAGTAGCGGGTTCCTACGAGCAGTACTTC.

The V gene is TRBV18, the J gene TRBJ2-2; D is unresolved. Trimming left V 4 bases short and J 0 bases short, with 12 bases between. Germline V gene sequence: CDR1 KGHSH, CDR2 LQKENI. CDR3 size: 16 residues. CDR3 in amino acids: CASSLREASNTGELFF. The CDR3 bases are TGTGCCAGCTCACTTCGAGAAGCATCGAACACCGGGGAGCTGTTTTTT.

This clone was observed a few times. The genes are TRBV11-3 and TRBJ2-3; D not resolved. Trimming took off 2 bases at V and 2 bases at J, with 11 bases between the two ends. Germline CDR1 SGHNT, CDR2 YENEEA. There are 15 residues in the CDR3. The CDR3 DNA follows: TGTGCCAGCAGCTTATTGAACCAGAACACAGATACGCAGTATTTT. Its translation is CASSLLNQNTDTQYF. Using reference TRBV11-3 and TRBJ2-3 for the parts outside the CDR3, the full variable domain is EAGVVQSPRYKIIEKKQPVAFWCNPISGHNTLYWYLQNLGQGPELLIRYENEEAVDDSQLPKDRFSAERLKGVDSTLKIQPAELGDSAVYLCASSLLNQNTDTQYFGPGTRLTVL.

The chain has TRBV29-1 and TRBJ2-7, with 10 bases identical to TRBD2. The length of the CDR3 is 15 residues. Germline-derived CDR1 and CDR2 are SQVTM and ANQGSEA. V lost 5 bases to trimming and J lost 4 bases; unmatched junction nucleotides: 11. The CDR3 spells CSVSTSGGAGYEQYF. The CDR3 nucleotides are TGCAGCGTTTCCACCAGCGGGGGGGCCGGTTACGAGCAGTACTTC.

The J gene is TRBJ1-1, the V gene TRBV11-3; D is unresolved. The V end was cut by 4 bases, the J end by 4 bases, with 16 bases between. Germline V gene data show CDR1 as SGHNT and CDR2 as YENEEA. The CDR3 totals 15 residues. DNA of the CDR3: TGTGCCAGCAGCTCCTTCATCGGGATGGGCACTGAAGCTTTCTTT. Encoded protein: CASSSFIGMGTEAFF.

In DNA form, the CDR3 reads TGCGCCAGCAGCCCTGGACAGGGAGAGACTGAAGCTTTCTTT. It is translated as CASSPGQGETEAFF. The chain carries TRBV5-1 and TRBJ1-1; 8 bases align to TRBD1. Germline V lookup: CDR1 SGHRS, CDR2 YFSETQ. Unmatched junction bases numbered 7, after V lost 4 bases and J lost 5 bases. This CDR3 has 14 amino acids.

The chain links TRBV28 to TRBJ2-3; D gene uncertain. Germline CDR1 reads MDHEN; CDR2 reads SYDVKM. V lost 3 bases and J lost 6, with 10 bases in between. This CDR3 is built from 13 residues. The CDR3 coding sequence is TGTGCCAGCAGTTTGGGGAATTGGGATACGCAGTATTTT. It codes for CASSLGNWDTQYF.

V and J are TRBV6-8 and TRBJ1-1; D unresolved. Germline-derived CDR1 and CDR2 are MNHGY and SAAAGT. Deletions cut 0 bases from V and 0 bases from J, with 8 bases between. CDR3 length equals 15 residues. This chain's CDR3 is CASSYSVTLNTEAFF. Here the CDR3 DNA reads TGTGCCAGCAGTTACTCGGTGACATTGAACACTGAAGCTTTCTTT.

This clone is labeled as large. The chain uses TRBV14 and TRBJ1-3; 7 nucleotides agree with TRBD1. V gave up 4 bases and J gave up 2 bases; unmatched junction bases: 2. Per the germline V gene, CDR1 is SGHDN and CDR2 is FVKESK. The CDR3 loop spans 14 amino acids. The CDR3 is CASSRGTAGNTIYF. CDR3 coding DNA: TGTGCCAGCAGCCGGGGGACAGCTGGAAACACCATATATTTT.

The chain carries TRBV10-3 and TRBJ2-3, with D unclear. CDR3 length equals 14 residues. In germline, CDR1 is ENHRY, CDR2 SYGVKD. V lost 2 bases, J lost 1 base, and 7 bases lay in between. CDR3 sequence: CAISEQLGTDTQYF. In DNA, the CDR3 is TGTGCCATCAGTGAGCAGCTAGGCACAGATACGCAGTATTTT.

V and J are TRBV30 and TRBJ2-1; D possibly corresponds to TRBD1 (5 bases). Trimming shortened V by 0 bases and J by 6 bases, and 12 bases separated the two germline ends. CDR3 length equals 14 residues. In germline, CDR1 is GTSNPN, CDR2 SVGIG (reference sequence). CDR3: CAWSVGRGGNEQFF. In DNA form, the CDR3 reads TGTGCCTGGAGTGTGGGGCGCGGCGGCAATGAGCAGTTCTTC.

This clone has a single count. This chain joins TRBV29-1 and TRBJ1-1; D not certain. In germline, CDR1 is SQVTM, CDR2 ANQGSEA. This CDR3 contains 12 residues. Deletions cut 5 bases from V and 13 bases from J, with 20 bases between. CDR3 sequence: CSVQVAGLLGFF. Here the CDR3 DNA reads TGCAGCGTTCAGGTCGCCGGCCTGCTTGGTTTCTTT.

This rearrangement joins TRBV9 to TRBJ1-5, with unresolved D. Per the germline V gene, CDR1 is SGDLS and CDR2 is YYNGEE. Trimming removed 6 bases from V and 0 bases from J, with 7 bases in between. The CDR3 contains 13 residues. The CDR3 nucleotides are TGTGCCAGCAATAGGGATAGCAATCAGCCCCAGCATTTT. This codes for CASNRDSNQPQHF.